The T cell receptor (beta chain) under discussion was sequenced for a study of neurological immune-mediated disorders. The CDR3 is 14 residues long. The germline CDR1 and CDR2 sequences are SGHKS and YYEKEE (reference sequence). V shed 0 bases, J shed 2 bases, and the junction held 0 bases outside the gene matches. This clonotype was seen repeatedly, ten times or more. Its antigen remains unknown. Findings of the study overall: The absence of any CDR3 amino acid sequence shared by expanded clones across subjects suggests that repertoires were private in all groups. The greatest TCR clonal expansion appeared in HTLV-1-associated myelopathy and the smallest, falling below healthy controls, in multiple sclerosis.

5'RACE employing 10-nucleotide random UMIs yielded the cDNA. TCRdb reanalysed the 5' RACE reads using MiXCR and keeps one entry per CDR3 protein. The table records more than 50,000 distinct CDR3 sequences, 7.5% to 9.5% of them present only once. Time point: longitudinal time-point 3. 2 million unsorted PBMCs were stored in RNAlater at -80 °C before RNA extraction. Input material: PBMCs. This clonotype originated in a middle-aged woman in good health. The V gene is TRBV5-5, the J gene TRBJ1-2; the match to TRBD1 covers 8 bases. The CDR3, as DNA: TGTGCCAGCAGCTTGGGGACAGGGAACTATGGCTACACCTTC. Translated, it gives CASSLGTGNYGYTF.